Listed below are T cell receptor beta chains from one sample, sequenced in a study of cytomegalovirus exposure and HLA in healthy donors. Method: immunoSEQ multiplex PCR; TCRdb's copy keeps in-frame clones and lacks some. Its table records tens of thousands of clones. Input material: PBMCs. Every receptor here comes from a man between 35 and 55 years old in good health and CMV-seronegative. The CDR3 runs from the conserved cysteine through the conserved F or W. Fields, in order: CDR3 DNA, CDR3 protein, J gene, V gene, D gene. The D gene is left open where the match is weak.

CDR3 DNA: TGTGCCAGCAGTCGGTATCTAGCGGGGGGGATCAATGAGCAGTTCTTC
CDR3 protein: CASSRYLAGGINEQFF
J gene: TRBJ2-1
V gene: TRBV27
D gene: TRBD2

CDR3 DNA: TGCAGCGTTTCCGACAGGCATGGCTACACCTTC
CDR3 protein: CSVSDRHGYTF
J gene: TRBJ1-2
V gene: TRBV29-1
D gene: .

CDR3 DNA: TGTGCCAGCAGTGAGGGCAGGGGAACAGATACGCAGTATTTT
CDR3 protein: CASSEGRGTDTQYF
J gene: TRBJ2-3
V gene: TRBV6-1
D gene: .

CDR3 DNA: TGTGCCAGCATCGCCCGACAGGGACTTTGGCATTTT
CDR3 protein: CASIARQGLWHF
J gene: TRBJ2-3
V gene: TRBV27
D gene: .

CDR3 DNA: TGCGCCAGCAGCTTGGAATCGACAGGCTTAAATGAGCAGTTCTTC
CDR3 protein: CASSLESTGLNEQFF
J gene: TRBJ2-1
V gene: TRBV5-1
D gene: .

CDR3 DNA: TGTGCCAGCAGCTTGGGGGCCACCGGGGAGCTGTTTTTT
CDR3 protein: CASSLGATGELFF
J gene: TRBJ2-2
V gene: TRBV5-6
D gene: .

CDR3 DNA: TGTGCCAGCAGCTTGAAAAGTATCCGGGAGACTGAAGCTTTCTTT
CDR3 protein: CASSLKSIRETEAFF
J gene: TRBJ1-1
V gene: TRBV5-6
D gene: .

CDR3 DNA: TGTGCCAGCAGCCGTCTCTACCTTACTGAGCAGTTCTTC
CDR3 protein: CASSRLYLTEQFF
J gene: TRBJ2-1
V gene: TRBV7-2
D gene: .

CDR3 DNA: TGTGCCAGCAGTTTTGGGGTGGGCCCGGGGCAGCCCCAGCATTTT
CDR3 protein: CASSFGVGPGQPQHF
J gene: TRBJ1-5
V gene: TRBV27
D gene: .

CDR3 DNA: TGTGCCAGCAGTGAAGAGGGGGGGCGCCAAAATTCACCCCTCCACTTT
CDR3 protein: CASSEEGGRQNSPLHF
J gene: TRBJ1-6
V gene: TRBV6-1
D gene: .

CDR3 DNA: TGTGCCAGTTCGGACGGGACAGGCTATTACGAGCAGTACTTC
CDR3 protein: CASSDGTGYYEQYF
J gene: TRBJ2-7
V gene: TRBV2
D gene: TRBD1

CDR3 DNA: TGTGCCAGCAGTTCCAGGACAGGGCGAGAAGCTTTCTTT
CDR3 protein: CASSSRTGREAFF
J gene: TRBJ1-1
V gene: TRBV6-1
D gene: TRBD1

CDR3 DNA: TGTGCCAGCAGCGTAGGTGGGACTGGTGAAAAACTGTTTTTT
CDR3 protein: CASSVGGTGEKLFF
J gene: TRBJ1-4
V gene: TRBV9
D gene: .

CDR3 DNA: TGTGCCAGTAAGCTGGACATTAGCAATCAGCCCCAGCATTTT
CDR3 protein: CASKLDISNQPQHF
J gene: TRBJ1-5
V gene: TRBV19
D gene: .

CDR3 DNA: TGTGCCAGCAGTGGAGGACAGCTCGAACCGAACACCGGGGAGCTGTTTTTT
CDR3 protein: CASSGGQLEPNTGELFF
J gene: TRBJ2-2
V gene: TRBV6-1
D gene: .

CDR3 DNA: TGTGCCAGCTCACCACCGGGACAGGGGGGTGAAAAACTGTTTTTT
CDR3 protein: CASSPPGQGGEKLFF
J gene: TRBJ1-4
V gene: TRBV18
D gene: TRBD1

CDR3 DNA: TGTGCCAGCAGTCCGCCCGCGGGACAGAGTACGCAGTATTTT
CDR3 protein: CASSPPAGQSTQYF
J gene: TRBJ2-3
V gene: TRBV27
D gene: .

CDR3 DNA: TGTGCCAGCACCGACAGGGAGGACACTGAAGCTTTCTTT
CDR3 protein: CASTDREDTEAFF
J gene: TRBJ1-1
V gene: TRBV2
D gene: TRBD1

CDR3 DNA: TGTGCCAGCAGCTTTCAGGCCTACGAGCAGTACTTC
CDR3 protein: CASSFQAYEQYF
J gene: TRBJ2-7
V gene: TRBV7-9
D gene: .

CDR3 DNA: TGCGCCAGCAGAGTACAGGGAGTATCGGGGGAGCTGTTTTTT
CDR3 protein: CASRVQGVSGELFF
J gene: TRBJ2-2
V gene: TRBV5-1
D gene: .

CDR3 DNA: TGTGCCAGCAGACTTTCTAGCACAGATACGCAGTATTTT
CDR3 protein: CASRLSSTDTQYF
J gene: TRBJ2-3
V gene: TRBV7-9
D gene: .

CDR3 DNA: TGTGCCAGCTCTGACTCGGGACTAGCGGGGGCCAACTACGAGCAGTACTTC
CDR3 protein: CASSDSGLAGANYEQYF
J gene: TRBJ2-7
V gene: TRBV2
D gene: TRBD2

CDR3 DNA: TGCGCCAGCACAACGGGGGCACAGGGGGCGTCTGAAGCTTTCTTT
CDR3 protein: CASTTGAQGASEAFF
J gene: TRBJ1-1
V gene: TRBV5-1
D gene: TRBD1

CDR3 DNA: TGTGCCAGCAGCCAACATTCTAGCGGGGGCCCCAATGAGCAGTTCTTC
CDR3 protein: CASSQHSSGGPNEQFF
J gene: TRBJ2-1
V gene: TRBV4-2
D gene: TRBD2

CDR3 DNA: TGTGCCTGGAGGTCGTTGGGGGCGAATCAGCCCCAGCATTTT
CDR3 protein: CAWRSLGANQPQHF
J gene: TRBJ1-5
V gene: TRBV30
D gene: .

CDR3 DNA: TGTGCCTGGAGTGTAGGAGGGAATCAGCCCCAGCATTTT
CDR3 protein: CAWSVGGNQPQHF
J gene: TRBJ1-5
V gene: TRBV30
D gene: .

CDR3 DNA: TGTGCCAGCAGTTTGGCAGAACGCACAGATACGCAGTATTTT
CDR3 protein: CASSLAERTDTQYF
J gene: TRBJ2-3
V gene: TRBV27
D gene: .

CDR3 DNA: TGTGCCAGCAGTCCGGGACAGGGTTTCAACTATGGCTACACCTTC
CDR3 protein: CASSPGQGFNYGYTF
J gene: TRBJ1-2
V gene: TRBV2
D gene: TRBD1

CDR3 DNA: TGTGCCAGCAGCTCCGGGATGGGGGGTGGCTACACCTTC
CDR3 protein: CASSSGMGGGYTF
J gene: TRBJ1-2
V gene: TRBV5-6
D gene: .

CDR3 DNA: TGTGCCAGCAGTTACTCAGGTCAGGGTGACTATGGCTACACCTTC
CDR3 protein: CASSYSGQGDYGYTF
J gene: TRBJ1-2
V gene: TRBV6-5
D gene: .

CDR3 DNA: TGTGCCAGCAGCTTAGCGGGGGGGCTGGTACAGCCCCAGCATTTT
CDR3 protein: CASSLAGGLVQPQHF
J gene: TRBJ1-5
V gene: TRBV7-9
D gene: .

CDR3 DNA: TGTGCCATCAGTGCCGGGACAGGGGTTCGCACTGAAGCTTTCTTT
CDR3 protein: CAISAGTGVRTEAFF
J gene: TRBJ1-1
V gene: TRBV10-3
D gene: TRBD1

CDR3 DNA: TGTGCCAGCAGCTTAGAGGCAGGGTCTTCTGGAAACACCATATATTTT
CDR3 protein: CASSLEAGSSGNTIYF
J gene: TRBJ1-3
V gene: TRBV11-2
D gene: .

CDR3 DNA: TGTGCCAGCAGCGTAGATCCGGCTAGCCCGACCGAGCAGTTCTTC
CDR3 protein: CASSVDPASPTEQFF
J gene: TRBJ2-1
V gene: TRBV9
D gene: .

CDR3 DNA: TGTGCCGGCAGTCCGTTAGGAGAAGGGGGCTATGGCTACACCTTC
CDR3 protein: CAGSPLGEGGYGYTF
J gene: TRBJ1-2
V gene: TRBV6-1
D gene: .

CDR3 DNA: TGTGCCTGGGACAAACTGGGGAGCGGAAACACCATATATTTT
CDR3 protein: CAWDKLGSGNTIYF
J gene: TRBJ1-3
V gene: TRBV30
D gene: .

CDR3 DNA: TGTGCCAGTAGCCTCGACAGGGGCTATGGCTACACCTTC
CDR3 protein: CASSLDRGYGYTF
J gene: TRBJ1-2
V gene: TRBV19
D gene: TRBD1

CDR3 DNA: TGTGCCAGCAGCCAAGATCCGGGACAGAACGTGAACACCATATATTTT
CDR3 protein: CASSQDPGQNVNTIYF
J gene: TRBJ1-3
V gene: TRBV4-2
D gene: TRBD1

CDR3 DNA: TGTGCCAGCAGGGCTAGGGAAAAACTGTTTTTT
CDR3 protein: CASRAREKLFF
J gene: TRBJ1-4
V gene: TRBV28
D gene: .

CDR3 DNA: TGTGCCAGCAGTTACCCAGGGCCATCGGCACAAACCCTCCACTTT
CDR3 protein: CASSYPGPSAQTLHF
J gene: TRBJ1-6
V gene: TRBV6-6
D gene: .

CDR3 DNA: TGTGCCAGCAGTTTAACCGGGACGGGGGGTTCACCCCTCCACTTT
CDR3 protein: CASSLTGTGGSPLHF
J gene: TRBJ1-6
V gene: TRBV27
D gene: .